The 14 T cell receptor beta chains presented below share a single source sample, sequenced in a study of blood T cell repertoires in COVID-19. Sequencing used immunoSEQ multiplex PCR; TCRdb keeps in-frame clones, though not all of them. The table includes 25,000 to 35,000 clones, about 87% detected once. The sequenced material came from peripheral blood. The receptors come from a man aged 65 to 85 with active COVID-19.

V is TRBV10-3 and J is TRBJ2-1; D not resolved. CDR1 and CDR2 from the germline V gene are ENHRY and SYGVKD. V was pared by 2 bases and J by 7 bases, with 6 bases between. The CDR3 spans 12 residues. CDR3 in amino acids: CAISEPLNEQFF. The CDR3 nucleotides are TGTGCCATCAGTGAGCCCCTGAATGAGCAGTTCTTC.

The chain is built from TRBV30 and TRBJ2-1; 8 nucleotides agree with TRBD1. Germline trimming cut 5 bases from V and 2 bases from J; bases unmatched to any gene: 5. Germline V lookup: CDR1 GTSNPN, CDR2 SVGIG (reference sequence). This CDR3 spans 14 amino acids. This CDR3 is CAWAAGQAYNEQFF. In nucleotides, the CDR3 is TGTGCCTGGGCCGCGGGACAGGCCTACAATGAGCAGTTCTTC.

This rearrangement joins TRBV28 to TRBJ1-1; 10 nucleotides align to TRBD1. Germline trimming cut 5 bases from V and 4 bases from J; bases unmatched to any gene: 10. This CDR3 spans 16 amino acids. The germline gives CDR1 MDHEN, CDR2 SYDVKM. The CDR3 DNA reads TGTGCCAGCAGTACATCGGGACAGGGGTCAGGCACTGAAGCTTTCTTT. This codes for CASSTSGQGSGTEAFF.

The sample holds a few counts of this clone. The chain employs TRBV5-1 and TRBJ1-6; 8 bases map to TRBD1. From germline, CDR1 is SGHRS and CDR2 YFSETQ. The CDR3 is made up of 14 amino acids. J gave up 7 bases and V 3 bases, and 3 bases lay outside the gene matches. CDR3 bases: TGCGCCAGCAGCTGGACAGGGCGGAATTCACCCCTCCACTTT. It translates to CASSWTGRNSPLHF.

This chain joins TRBV10-3 and TRBJ2-1; 7 bases are a match to TRBD1. Trimming at V came to 6 bases and at J to 4 bases, leaving 12 bases not matched to a gene. This CDR3 is built from 16 residues. Germline CDR1 is ENHRY and CDR2 is SYGVKD. In DNA form, the CDR3 reads TGTGCCATCAGCGACAGGGACCCCCCCCCTTACAATGAGCAGTTCTTC. Amino acid sequence: CAISDRDPPPYNEQFF.

Details on this clone: The DNA is omitted, as the CDR3 cannot be located on it reliably, and the CDR3 follows TCRdb's listing. The chain is built from TRBV7-9 and TRBJ1-2. The CDR3 spans 12 amino acids, including both terminal residues. Germline V gene data show CDR1 as SEHNR and CDR2 as FQNEAQ (reference sequence). The CDR3 region is CASSLVVAAGTF.

The V and J genes are TRBV3-1 (or the pseudogene TRBV3-2) and TRBJ2-1, with TRBD1 as a possible D gene (5 bases). There are 12 residues in the CDR3. The germline gives CDR1 LGHDT, CDR2 YNNKEL (reference sequence). With 7 bases removed from V and 9 bases from J, the gap between germline ends came to 13 bases. The CDR3 sequence: CASTPQGGEQFF. DNA for the CDR3: TGTGCCAGCACCCCTCAGGGCGGTGAGCAGTTCTTC.

There are a few counts of this clone. The chain recombines TRBV6-2 or TRBV6-3 with TRBJ1-5, with D possibly being TRBD1 (5 bases). The CDR3 has 16 residues. The germline V and J ends were trimmed by 4 bases and 2 bases, with 15 bases remaining between them. In germline, CDR1 is MNHEY, CDR2 SVGEGT. CDR3 protein: CASSLWGTGGNQPQHF. The CDR3 DNA follows: TGTGCCAGCAGTTTGTGGGGGACGGGGGGCAATCAGCCCCAGCATTTT.

The chain uses TRBV19 and TRBJ1-1, with D perhaps TRBD1 (6 bases). The CDR3 spans 14 residues. The germline gives CDR1 LNHDA, CDR2 SQIVND (reference sequence). V was shortened by 3 bases and J by 5 bases, with 13 bases between the two germline ends. The CDR3 DNA follows: TGTGCCAGTAGTATTTTGAGGGGGGGGACTGAAGCTTTCTTT. This encodes CASSILRGGTEAFF.

CDR3 protein: CTSSLRTVQEF. In DNA, the CDR3 is TGCACCAGCAGCCTTAGGACAGTCCAGGAGTTT. The rearrangement links TRBV1 to TRBJ2-3; TRBD1, the table's D call, was not compared with the DNA. TRBV1 is a recognized pseudogene. The CDR3 contains 11 residues.

The CDR3 region has the DNA TGTGCCAGCAGCCAAGATGAAGTGATAGCCTACGAGCAGTACTTC. Amino acid sequence: CASSQDEVIAYEQYF. V and J are TRBV14 and TRBJ2-7; D not resolved. The CDR3 sequence is 15 residues long. Germline V gene lookup returns CDR1 SGHDN and CDR2 FVKESK. The V and J ends lost 0 bases and 2 bases respectively, with 11 bases between them.

This chain links TRBV9 with TRBJ2-1; 9 nucleotides agree with TRBD2. V lost 3 bases to trimming and J lost 9 bases; unmatched junction nucleotides: 13. The CDR3 is 16 amino acids. Germline assignment: CDR1 SGDLS and CDR2 YYNGEE. CDR3 DNA: TGTGCCAGCAGCGACGCGGGTAGCGGGGGTAGTGGTGAGCAGTTCTTC. Translating it yields CASSDAGSGGSGEQFF.

The genes are TRBV3-1 (or the pseudogene TRBV3-2) and TRBJ1-6, with 8 bases fitting TRBD1. From germline, CDR1 is LGHDT and CDR2 YNNKEL (reference sequence). The CDR3 covers 19 residues. J gave up 0 bases and V 0 bases, and 7 bases lay outside the gene matches. CDR3 region: CASSQDGDRRSSYNSPLHF. CDR3 nucleotide sequence: TGTGCCAGCAGCCAAGATGGGGACAGGAGAAGCTCCTATAATTCACCCCTCCACTTT.

The chain couples TRBV18 to TRBJ1-6, with TRBD1 matching 8 bases. V shed 6 bases, J shed 8 bases, and the junction held 6 bases outside the gene matches. The CDR3 is 14 amino acids. The germline V gene has CDR1 KGHSH and CDR2 LQKENI. For the CDR3, the DNA is TGTGCCAGCTCTCGACAGGGGAGTGATTCACCCCTCCACTTT. It specifies CASSRQGSDSPLHF.